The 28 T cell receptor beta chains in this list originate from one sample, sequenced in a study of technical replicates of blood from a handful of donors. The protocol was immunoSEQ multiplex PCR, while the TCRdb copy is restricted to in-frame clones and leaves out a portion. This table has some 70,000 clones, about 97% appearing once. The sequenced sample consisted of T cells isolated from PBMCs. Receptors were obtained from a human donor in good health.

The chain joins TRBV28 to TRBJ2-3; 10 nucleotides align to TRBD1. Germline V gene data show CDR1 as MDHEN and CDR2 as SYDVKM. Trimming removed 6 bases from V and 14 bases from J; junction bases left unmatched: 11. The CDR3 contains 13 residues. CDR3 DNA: TGTGCCAGCAGCAAATTGGGGACAGGGGATCGGTATTTT. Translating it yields CASSKLGTGDRYF.

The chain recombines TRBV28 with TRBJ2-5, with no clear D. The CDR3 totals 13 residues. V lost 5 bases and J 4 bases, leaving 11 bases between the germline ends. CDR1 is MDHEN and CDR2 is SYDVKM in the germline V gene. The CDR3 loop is CASSGPEGETQYF. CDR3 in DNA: TGTGCCAGCAGTGGGCCGGAAGGAGAGACCCAGTACTTC.

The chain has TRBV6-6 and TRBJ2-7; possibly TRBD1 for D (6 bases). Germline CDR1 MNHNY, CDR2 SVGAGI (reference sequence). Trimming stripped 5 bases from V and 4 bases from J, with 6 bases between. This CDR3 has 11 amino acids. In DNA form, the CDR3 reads TGTGCCAGCAGTACAGGGTACGAGCAGTACTTC. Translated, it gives CASSTGYEQYF.

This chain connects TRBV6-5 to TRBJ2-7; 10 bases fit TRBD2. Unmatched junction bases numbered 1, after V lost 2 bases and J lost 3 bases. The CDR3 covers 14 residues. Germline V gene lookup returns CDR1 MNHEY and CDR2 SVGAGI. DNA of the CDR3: TGTGCCAGCAGTTACCGACTAGCGGGCTACGAGCAGTACTTC. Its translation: CASSYRLAGYEQYF.

As DNA, the CDR3 is TGTGCCAGCAGTTTCTCCACTTACGAGCAGTACTTC. Encoded protein: CASSFSTYEQYF. This chain links TRBV11-2 with TRBJ2-7; D uncertain. Germline lookup yields CDR1 SGHAT and CDR2 FQNNGV. Trimming removed 6 bases at V and 4 bases at J, with 10 bases between. The CDR3 contains 12 residues.

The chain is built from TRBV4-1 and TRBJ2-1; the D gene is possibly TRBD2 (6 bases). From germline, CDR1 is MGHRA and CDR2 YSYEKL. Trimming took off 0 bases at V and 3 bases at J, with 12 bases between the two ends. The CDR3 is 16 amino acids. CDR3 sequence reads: CASSQDGLAFYNEQFF. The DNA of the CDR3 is TGCGCCAGCAGCCAAGATGGGCTAGCGTTCTACAATGAGCAGTTCTTC.

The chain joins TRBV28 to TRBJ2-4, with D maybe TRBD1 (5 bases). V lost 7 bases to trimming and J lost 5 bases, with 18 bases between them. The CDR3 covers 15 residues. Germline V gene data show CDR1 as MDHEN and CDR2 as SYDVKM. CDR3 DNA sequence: TGTGCCAGCACCCCAGGCCCAGGGCGAGAAAACATTCAGTACTTC. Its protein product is CASTPGPGRENIQYF.

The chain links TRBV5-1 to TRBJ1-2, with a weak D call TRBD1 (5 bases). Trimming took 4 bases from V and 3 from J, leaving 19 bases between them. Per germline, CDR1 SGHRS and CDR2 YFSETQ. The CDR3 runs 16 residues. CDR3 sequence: CASSPNAGVRDYGYTF. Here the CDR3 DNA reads TGCGCCAGCAGCCCCAACGCGGGGGTGCGTGACTATGGCTACACCTTC.

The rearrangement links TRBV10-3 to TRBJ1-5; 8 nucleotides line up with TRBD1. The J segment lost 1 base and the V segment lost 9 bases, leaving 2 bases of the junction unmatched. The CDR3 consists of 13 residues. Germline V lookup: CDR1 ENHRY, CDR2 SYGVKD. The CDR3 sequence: CAMTGDSNQPQHF. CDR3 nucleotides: TGTGCCATGACAGGGGACAGCAATCAGCCCCAGCATTTT.

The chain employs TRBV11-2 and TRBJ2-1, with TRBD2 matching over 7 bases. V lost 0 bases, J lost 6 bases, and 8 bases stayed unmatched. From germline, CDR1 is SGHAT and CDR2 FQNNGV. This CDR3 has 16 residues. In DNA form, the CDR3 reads TGTGCCAGCAGCTTAGATCTTGTGAGGGAGGGCAATGAGCAGTTCTTC. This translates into CASSLDLVREGNEQFF. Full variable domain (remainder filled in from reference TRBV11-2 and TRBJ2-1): EAGVAQSPRYKIIEKRQSVAFWCNPISGHATLYWYQQILGQGPKLLIQFQNNGVVDDSQLPKDRFSAERLKGVDSTLKIQPAKLEDSAVYLCASSLDLVREGNEQFFGPGTRLTVL.

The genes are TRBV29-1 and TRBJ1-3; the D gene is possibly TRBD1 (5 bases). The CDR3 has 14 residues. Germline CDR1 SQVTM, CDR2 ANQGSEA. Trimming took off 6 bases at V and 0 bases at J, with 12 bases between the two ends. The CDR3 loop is CSVDSDSSGNTIYF. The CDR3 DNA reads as TGCAGCGTAGACAGTGACTCCTCTGGAAACACCATATATTTT.

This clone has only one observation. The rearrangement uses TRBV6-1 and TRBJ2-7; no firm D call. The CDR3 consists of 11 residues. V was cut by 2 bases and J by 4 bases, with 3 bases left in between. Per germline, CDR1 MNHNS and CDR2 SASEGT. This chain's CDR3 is CASSEIYEQYF. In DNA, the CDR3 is TGTGCCAGCAGTGAAATATACGAGCAGTACTTC.

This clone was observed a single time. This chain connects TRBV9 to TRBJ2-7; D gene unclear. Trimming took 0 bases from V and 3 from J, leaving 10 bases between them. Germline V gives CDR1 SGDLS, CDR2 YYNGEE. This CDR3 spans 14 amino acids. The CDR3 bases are TGTGCCAGCAGCGTAGAAGCAGGAATCTACGAGCAGTACTTC. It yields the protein CASSVEAGIYEQYF.

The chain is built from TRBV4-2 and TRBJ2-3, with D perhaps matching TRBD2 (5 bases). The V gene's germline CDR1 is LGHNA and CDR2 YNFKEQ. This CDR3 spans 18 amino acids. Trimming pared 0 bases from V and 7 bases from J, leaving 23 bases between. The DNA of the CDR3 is TGTGCCAGCAGCCAAGATAGTGAGGGAGAAGGAGTAGCGAATACGCAGTATTTT. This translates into CASSQDSEGEGVANTQYF.

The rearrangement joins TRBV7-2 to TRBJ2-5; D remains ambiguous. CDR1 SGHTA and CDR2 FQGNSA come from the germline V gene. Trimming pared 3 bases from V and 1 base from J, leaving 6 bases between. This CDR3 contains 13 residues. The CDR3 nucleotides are TGTGCCAGCAGCTTTGGGCCCCAAGAGACCCAGTACTTC. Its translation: CASSFGPQETQYF.

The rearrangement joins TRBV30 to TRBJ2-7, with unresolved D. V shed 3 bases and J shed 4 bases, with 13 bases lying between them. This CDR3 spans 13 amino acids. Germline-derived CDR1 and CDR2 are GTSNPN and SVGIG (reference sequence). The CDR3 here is CAWREDTVYEQYF. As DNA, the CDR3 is TGTGCCTGGAGGGAAGACACCGTATACGAGCAGTACTTC. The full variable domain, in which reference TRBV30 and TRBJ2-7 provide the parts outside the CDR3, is SQTIHQWPATLVQPVGSPLSLECTVEGTSNPNLYWYRQAAGRGLQLLFYSVGIGQISSEVPQNLSASRPQDRQFILSSKKLLLSDSGFYLCAWREDTVYEQYFGPGTRLTVT.

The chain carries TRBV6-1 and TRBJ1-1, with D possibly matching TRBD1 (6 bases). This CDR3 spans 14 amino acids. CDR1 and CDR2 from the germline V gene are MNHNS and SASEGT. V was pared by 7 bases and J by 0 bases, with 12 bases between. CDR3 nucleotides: TGTGCCAGCATCTTGGACAGCATGAACACTGAAGCTTTCTTT. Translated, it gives CASILDSMNTEAFF.

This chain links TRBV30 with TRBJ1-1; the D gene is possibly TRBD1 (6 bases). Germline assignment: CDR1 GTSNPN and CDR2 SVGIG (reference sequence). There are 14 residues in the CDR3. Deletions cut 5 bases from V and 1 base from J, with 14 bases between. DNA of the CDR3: TGTGCCTGGGAGTTTGGGGGCGCGAACACTGAAGCTTTCTTT. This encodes CAWEFGGANTEAFF.

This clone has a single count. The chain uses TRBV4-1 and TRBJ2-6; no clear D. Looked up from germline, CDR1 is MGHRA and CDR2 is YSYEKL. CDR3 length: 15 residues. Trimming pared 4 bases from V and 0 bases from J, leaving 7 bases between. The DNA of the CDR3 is TGCGCCAGCAGCCCAGACAACTCTGGGGCCAACGTCCTGACTTTC. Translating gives CASSPDNSGANVLTF.

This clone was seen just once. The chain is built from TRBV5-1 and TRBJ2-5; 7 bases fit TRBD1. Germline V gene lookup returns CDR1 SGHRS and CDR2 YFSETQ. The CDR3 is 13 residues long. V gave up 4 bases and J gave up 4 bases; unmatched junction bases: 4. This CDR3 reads CASSRDRAETQYF. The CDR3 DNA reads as TGCGCCAGCAGCAGAGACAGGGCAGAGACCCAGTACTTC. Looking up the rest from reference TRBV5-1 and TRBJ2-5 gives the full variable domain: KAGVTQTPRYLIKTRGQQVTLSCSPISGHRSVSWYQQTPGQGLQFLFEYFSETQRNKGNFPGRFSGRQFSNSRSEMNVSTLELGDSALYLCASSRDRAETQYFGPGTRLLVL.

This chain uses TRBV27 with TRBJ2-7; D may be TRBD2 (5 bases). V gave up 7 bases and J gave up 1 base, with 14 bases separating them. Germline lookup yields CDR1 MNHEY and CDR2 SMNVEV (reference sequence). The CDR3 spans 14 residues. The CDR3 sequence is CASTPVGLSYEQYF. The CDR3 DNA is TGTGCCAGCACGCCCGTTGGACTTTCCTACGAGCAGTACTTC.

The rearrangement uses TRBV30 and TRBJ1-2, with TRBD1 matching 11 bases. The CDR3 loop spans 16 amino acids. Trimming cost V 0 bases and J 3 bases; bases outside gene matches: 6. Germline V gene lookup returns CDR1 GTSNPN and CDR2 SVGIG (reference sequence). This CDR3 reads CAWSVLGTGGHYGYTF. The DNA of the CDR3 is TGTGCCTGGAGTGTACTTGGGACAGGGGGTCACTATGGCTACACCTTC.

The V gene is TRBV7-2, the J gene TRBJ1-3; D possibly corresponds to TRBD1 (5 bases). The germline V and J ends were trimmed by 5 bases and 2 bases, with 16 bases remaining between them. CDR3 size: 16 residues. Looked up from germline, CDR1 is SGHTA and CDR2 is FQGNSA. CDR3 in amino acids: CASSRLTGWTGNTIYF. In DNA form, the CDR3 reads TGTGCCAGCAGCCGACTCACAGGATGGACTGGAAACACCATATATTTT.

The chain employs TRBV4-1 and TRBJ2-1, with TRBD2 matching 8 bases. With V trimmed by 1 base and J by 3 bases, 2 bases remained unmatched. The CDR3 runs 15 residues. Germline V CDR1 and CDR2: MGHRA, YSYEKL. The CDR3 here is CASSQGREGYNEQFF. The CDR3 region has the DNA TGCGCCAGCAGCCAAGGTCGGGAGGGCTACAATGAGCAGTTCTTC.

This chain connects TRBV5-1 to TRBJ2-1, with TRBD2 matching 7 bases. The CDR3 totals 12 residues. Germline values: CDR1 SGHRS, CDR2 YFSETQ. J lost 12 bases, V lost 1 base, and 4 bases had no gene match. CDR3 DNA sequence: TGCGCCAGCAGCTTGACGAGGGAGGGGCAGTTCTTC. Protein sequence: CASSLTREGQFF.

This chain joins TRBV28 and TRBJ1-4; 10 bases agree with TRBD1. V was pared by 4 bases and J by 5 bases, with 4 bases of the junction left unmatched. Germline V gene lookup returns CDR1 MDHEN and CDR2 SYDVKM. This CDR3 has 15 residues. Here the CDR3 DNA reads TGTGCCAGCAGTTCACCGGGACAGGGGAATGAAAAACTGTTTTTT. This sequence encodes CASSSPGQGNEKLFF.

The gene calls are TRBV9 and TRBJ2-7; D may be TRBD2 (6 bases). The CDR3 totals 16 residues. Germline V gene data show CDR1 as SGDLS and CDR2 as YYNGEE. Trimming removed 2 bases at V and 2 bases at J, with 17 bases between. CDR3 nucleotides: TGTGCCAGCAGCGTTGAGGGGCGGGGTTACCCCTACGAGCAGTACTTC. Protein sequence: CASSVEGRGYPYEQYF.

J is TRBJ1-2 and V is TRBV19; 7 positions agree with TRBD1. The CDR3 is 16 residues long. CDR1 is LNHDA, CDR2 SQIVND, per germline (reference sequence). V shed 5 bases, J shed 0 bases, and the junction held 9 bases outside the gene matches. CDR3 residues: CASSSRTGRTNYGYTF. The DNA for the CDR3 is TGTGCCAGTAGTTCACGGACAGGAAGGACTAACTATGGCTACACCTTC.